This is a list of T cell receptor beta chains from one sample in a study of neurological immune-mediated disorders. TCRdb itself ran the 5' RACE reads through MiXCR, one entry per CDR3 protein. This table has some 48,000 distinct CDR3 sequences, 10% to 13% appearing once. The sample consisted of PBMCs. All receptors come from a woman in her thirties or forties with HTLV-1-associated myelopathy (HAM/TSP). Each CDR3 is given with its conserved first and last residue. Fields, in order: clone size, V gene, J gene, D gene, CDR3 protein, CDR3 DNA. A D gene is named only where the DNA matches it firmly. For some rows the clone size is stated as once, few or many, or as a class when expanded; others skip it.

>many|TRBV25-1|TRBJ1-2|NA
CASSGRVTYGYTF
TGTGCCAGCAGTGGACGTGTGACCTATGGCTACACCTTC
>many|TRBV7-2|TRBJ1-4|NA
CASSSIPEKLFF
TGTGCCAGCAGCTCCATCCCCGAAAAACTGTTTTTT
>many|TRBV6-1|TRBJ1-1|NA
CASSELGQGKAFF
TGTGCCAGCAGTGAATTGGGTCAGGGCAAAGCTTTCTTT
>many|TRBV10-3|TRBJ1-1|NA
CAISERRDTEAFF
TGTGCCATCAGTGAGAGAAGGGACACTGAAGCTTTCTTT
>NA|TRBV2|TRBJ1-5|NA
CASRIWVNQPQHF
TGTGCCAGCAGGATCTGGGTAAACCAGCCCCAGCATTTT
>NA|TRBV6-2/TRBV6-3|TRBJ2-3|NA
CASSYGQGTDTQYF
TGTGCCAGCAGTTACGGGCAAGGCACAGATACGCAGTATTTT
>many|TRBV3-2|TRBJ1-6|NA
CASSPGNSPLHF
TGTGCCAGCAGCCCTGGGAATTCACCCCTCCACTTT
>many|TRBV5-6|TRBJ2-6|TRBD1
CASSFGQAFSGANVLTF
TGTGCCAGCAGTTTTGGACAGGCATTCTCTGGGGCCAACGTCCTGACTTTC
>many|TRBV20-1|TRBJ2-7|TRBD2
CSASRTSGLEQYF
TGCAGTGCCTCGCGGACTAGCGGCCTCGAGCAGTACTTC
>NA|TRBV4-3|TRBJ2-7|NA
CASSPWTGYEQYF
TGCGCCAGCAGCCCCTGGACTGGATACGAGCAGTACTTC
>NA|TRBV6-2/TRBV6-3|TRBJ1-2|TRBD1
CASSQQGTYGYTF
TGTGCCAGCAGTCAACAGGGGACCTATGGCTACACCTTC
>many|TRBV25-1|TRBJ1-1|NA
CASEGNTEAFF
TGTGCCTCTGAGGGTAACACTGAAGCTTTCTTT
>many|TRBV12-3/TRBV12-4|TRBJ2-7|NA
CASSSDTPLSHEQYF
TGTGCCAGCAGTTCAGATACCCCTCTGAGCCACGAGCAGTACTTC
>many|TRBV3-1|TRBJ2-5|NA
CASSLIAEETQYF
TGTGCCAGCAGCCTGATAGCGGAAGAGACCCAGTACTTC
>many|TRBV20-1|TRBJ2-1|TRBD2
CSASKGERGGGPTHRYNEQFF
TGCAGTGCCTCGAAGGGGGAGCGGGGGGGGGGCCCAACACACAGATACAATGAGCAGTTCTTC
>few|TRBV10-3|TRBJ1-6|NA
CAISELNPSYNSPLHF
TGTGCCATCAGTGAGCTTAACCCCTCTTATAATTCACCCCTCCACTTT
>many|TRBV7-9|TRBJ1-2|NA
CASSIQGNYGYTF
TGTGCCAGCAGCATCCAGGGGAACTATGGCTACACCTTC
>many|TRBV3-1|TRBJ2-7|NA
CASSQEPRWDEQYF
TGTGCCAGCAGCCAAGAACCTAGATGGGACGAGCAGTACTTC
>many|TRBV7-2|TRBJ1-3|TRBD1
CASSPQGPSGNTIYF
TGTGCCAGCAGCCCACAGGGGCCTTCTGGAAACACCATATATTTT
>many|TRBV4-1|TRBJ1-4|NA
CASSLSTTNEKLFF
TGCGCCAGCAGCCTCAGCACAACTAATGAAAAACTGTTTTTT
>many|TRBV10-3|TRBJ1-5|TRBD1
CATSEGGDQPQHF
TGTGCCACCAGTGAAGGGGGCGATCAGCCCCAGCATTTT
>few|TRBV4-3|TRBJ2-3|NA
CASSQGPAGGPDTQYF
TGCGCCAGCAGCCAAGGACCAGCGGGCGGACCAGATACGCAGTATTTT
>few|TRBV5-1|TRBJ1-5|TRBD1
CASSLAGQGDNQPQHF
TGCGCCAGCAGCTTGGCCGGGCAGGGGGACAATCAGCCCCAGCATTTT
>medium-sized|TRBV7-2|TRBJ2-1|TRBD2
CASSLAGRYNEQFF
TGTGCCAGCAGCCTAGCGGGGCGCTACAATGAGCAGTTCTTC
>NA|TRBV12-5|TRBJ2-1|NA
CASNGPPYNEQFF
TGTGCTAGTAACGGGCCTCCTTACAATGAGCAGTTCTTC
>NA|TRBV4-3|TRBJ1-5|TRBD1
CASSQDRTGYGINHPQHF
TGCGCCAGCAGCCAAGATCGGACAGGGTATGGGATCAATCATCCCCAGCATTTT
>many|TRBV4-3|TRBJ2-3|NA
CASSQDVTDTQYF
TGCGCCAGCAGCCAAGATGTCACAGATACGCAGTATTTT
>many|TRBV11-2|TRBJ2-1|NA
CASSGIKIGLSYNEQFF
TGTGCCAGCAGCGGCATTAAGATCGGACTATCCTACAATGAGCAGTTCTTC
>many|TRBV5-1|TRBJ2-3|NA
CASSATADTQYF
TGCGCCAGCAGCGCGACGGCAGATACGCAGTATTTT
>many|TRBV2|TRBJ2-3|NA
CASSDPGGSTDTQYF
TGTGCCAGCAGTGATCCTGGGGGGAGCACAGATACGCAGTATTTT
>many|TRBV3-1|TRBJ2-3|TRBD2
CASSHLAGGTDTQYF
TGTGCCAGCAGCCACCTAGCGGGAGGCACAGATACGCAGTATTTT
>many|TRBV7-2|TRBJ2-7|NA
CASSLDSEIITYEQYF
TGTGCCAGCAGCTTAGATAGCGAGATAATAACCTACGAGCAGTACTTC
>many|TRBV18|TRBJ2-7|NA
CASSPKAAYEQYF
TGTGCCAGCTCACCAAAGGCGGCTTACGAGCAGTACTTC
>many|TRBV11-1|TRBJ2-5|TRBD1
CASSLQGDGQETQYF
TGTGCCAGCAGCTTACAGGGGGACGGCCAAGAGACCCAGTACTTC
>many|TRBV29-1|TRBJ2-1|NA
CSVNGGFDEQFF
TGCAGCGTTAATGGGGGTTTTGATGAGCAGTTCTTC
>many|TRBV4-1|TRBJ2-5|TRBD2
CASSQGTTTSRSETQYF
TGCGCCAGCAGCCAAGGAACGACGACTAGCAGGTCGGAGACCCAGTACTTC
>many|TRBV27|TRBJ1-1|NA
CASRQGVGNTEAFF
TGTGCCAGCAGGCAGGGTGTGGGGAACACTGAAGCTTTCTTT
>many|TRBV4-1|TRBJ1-2|NA
CASRTLTEAYGYTF
TGCGCCAGCAGGACACTGACCGAGGCCTATGGCTACACCTTC
>many|TRBV5-1|TRBJ1-1|TRBD1
CASSLTGAGKNTEAFF
TGCGCCAGCAGCCTGACAGGGGCAGGAAAGAACACTGAAGCTTTCTTT
>many|TRBV6-4|TRBJ1-1|NA
CASSGTRGTEAFF
TGTGCCAGCAGCGGGACCCGAGGGACTGAAGCTTTCTTT
>NA|TRBV20-1|TRBJ2-7|TRBD2
CSARAGGSSPEQYF
TGCAGTGCTAGGGCGGGAGGGTCTTCACCCGAGCAGTACTTC
>many|TRBV6-4|TRBJ1-5|NA
CASSDFWFSNQPQHF
TGTGCCAGCAGTGACTTTTGGTTTAGCAATCAGCCCCAGCATTTT
>many|TRBV28|TRBJ2-7|NA
CASSSPPGIYEQYF
TGTGCCAGCAGCAGTCCCCCAGGGATCTACGAGCAGTACTTC
>many|TRBV7-9|TRBJ2-3|NA
CASSYPGPTDTQYF
TGTGCCAGCAGTTACCCGGGGCCTACAGATACGCAGTATTTT
>many|TRBV20-1|TRBJ2-5|TRBD2
CSARDLLAGQETQYF
TGCAGTGCTAGAGATCTGCTAGCGGGGCAAGAGACCCAGTACTTC
>many|TRBV14|TRBJ2-7|TRBD1
CASSPLWDRGSYEQYF
TGTGCCAGCAGCCCTCTGTGGGACAGGGGGTCCTACGAGCAGTACTTC
>many|TRBV14|TRBJ2-5|NA
CASSQGGGTQYF
TGTGCCAGCAGCCAAGGAGGGGGGACCCAGTACTTC
>many|TRBV24-1|TRBJ2-1|NA
CATSDPLGASYNEQFF
TGTGCCACCAGTGACCCACTAGGGGCGTCCTACAATGAGCAGTTCTTC
>many|TRBV20-1|TRBJ2-7|TRBD2
CSAHSGAKTYEQYF
TGCAGTGCTCATAGCGGGGCGAAAACCTACGAGCAGTACTTC
>many|TRBV11-2|TRBJ1-1|NA
CASSLEPVQNEAFF
TGTGCCAGCAGCTTAGAACCAGTCCAGAATGAAGCTTTCTTT
>NA|TRBV19|TRBJ1-1|NA
CASSIVAGMNTEAFF
TGTGCCAGTAGTATAGTAGCAGGGATGAACACTGAAGCTTTCTTT
>many|TRBV7-2|TRBJ1-3|TRBD1
CASSPSTGALGNTIYF
TGTGCCAGCAGCCCCTCGACAGGGGCTTTAGGAAACACCATATATTTT
>many|TRBV2|TRBJ2-1|NA
CASSRPGGGSYNEQFF
TGTGCCAGCAGCAGACCTGGAGGGGGATCCTACAATGAGCAGTTCTTC
>many|TRBV4-1|TRBJ2-1|NA
CASSQEPGVDNEQFF
TGCGCCAGCAGCCAAGAACCGGGGGTTGACAATGAGCAGTTCTTC
>many|TRBV7-2|TRBJ1-1|NA
CASSPYREHTEAFF
TGTGCCAGCAGCCCATACAGGGAACACACTGAAGCTTTCTTT
>many|TRBV5-1|TRBJ2-7|TRBD2
CASSLGSGTSYEQYF
TGCGCCAGCAGCTTGGGCTCCGGGACTAGCTACGAGCAGTACTTC
>many|TRBV5-1|TRBJ2-7|TRBD1
CASSLGGTGSSYEQYF
TGCGCCAGCAGCTTGGGAGGGACAGGTTCCAGTTACGAGCAGTACTTC
>few|TRBV2|TRBJ1-4|TRBD1
CASSDPGQVNEKLFF
TGTGCCAGCAGTGACCCGGGACAGGTCAATGAAAAACTGTTTTTT